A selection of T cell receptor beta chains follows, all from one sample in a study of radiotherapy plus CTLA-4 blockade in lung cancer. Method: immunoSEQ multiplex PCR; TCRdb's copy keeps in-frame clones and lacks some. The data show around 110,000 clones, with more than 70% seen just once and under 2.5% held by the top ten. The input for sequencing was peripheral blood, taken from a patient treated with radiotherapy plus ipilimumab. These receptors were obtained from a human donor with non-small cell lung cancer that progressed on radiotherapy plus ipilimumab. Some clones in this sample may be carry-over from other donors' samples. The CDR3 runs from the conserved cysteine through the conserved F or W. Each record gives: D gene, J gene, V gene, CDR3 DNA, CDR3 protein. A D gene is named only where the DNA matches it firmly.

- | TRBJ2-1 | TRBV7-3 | TGTGCCAGCAGCTTAACAGGCCCGAGGTGGGACAATGAGCAGTTCTTC | CASSLTGPRWDNEQFF
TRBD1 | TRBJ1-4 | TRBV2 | TGTGCCACCAGGACAGGGGGAGAAAAACTGTTTTTT | CATRTGGEKLFF
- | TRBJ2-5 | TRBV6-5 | TGTGCCAGCAGTTACCTCACCAGCGGGGAGACCCAGTACTTC | CASSYLTSGETQYF
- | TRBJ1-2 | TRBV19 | TGTGCCAGTAGTATTGGCGGGAACTATGGCTACACCTTC | CASSIGGNYGYTF
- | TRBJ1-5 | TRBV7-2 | TGTGCCAGCAGCCTAGACCAGGGGCCCCTCCAGCCCCAGCATTTT | CASSLDQGPLQPQHF
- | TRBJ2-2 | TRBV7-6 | TGTGCCAGCAGCTTAGCTGGCAGCGCGAACACCGGGGAGCTGTTTTTT | CASSLAGSANTGELFF
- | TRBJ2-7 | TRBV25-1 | TGTGCCAGCAGTGAATTAGGAGGCGGAGCCTACGAGCAGTACTTC | CASSELGGGAYEQYF
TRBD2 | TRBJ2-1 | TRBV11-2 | TGTGCCAGCAGCTTACTAGCGGGAGACAATGAGCAGTTCTTC | CASSLLAGDNEQFF
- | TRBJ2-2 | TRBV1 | TGCACCAGCACCATCGACAGTACGGAACCATGGACCGGGGAGCTGTTTTTT | CTSTIDSTEPWTGELFF
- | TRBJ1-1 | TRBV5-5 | TGTGCCAGCAGCTTGACAGATGAAGCTTTCTTT | CASSLTDEAFF
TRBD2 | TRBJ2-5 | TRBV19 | TGTGCCAGTATTGGGGGCGCGGGGGGAGAGACCCAGTACTTC | CASIGGAGGETQYF
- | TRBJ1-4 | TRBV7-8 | TGTGCCAGCAGCCCAACAAGTTATTTGCAAAAACTGTTTTTT | CASSPTSYLQKLFF
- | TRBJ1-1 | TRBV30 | TGTGCCTGGAGTAGGTTTTTAACAGGGAAAGAAGCTTTCTTT | CAWSRFLTGKEAFF
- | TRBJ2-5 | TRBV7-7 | TGTGCTAGCAGCTTAAAAGGGGGCCAAGAGACCCAGTACTTC | CASSLKGGQETQYF